Described below is a single TCR beta chain sequence and its context. Mismatch with germline at one junction end may stem from a read error. Each 20-30 mg portion of unsorted bulk tissue served as the source for co-extraction of RNA and DNA. Chronic HBV infection was present in the patients, who were treatment-naive. This CDR3 region has 15 residues. CDR1 is SGHDT, CDR2 YYEEEE, per germline. The data were taken from a study of tumor-infiltrating lymphocytes in primary liver carcinoma. The researchers produced TCR beta cDNA from about 510 ng total RNA with a constant-region primer. Library construction for TCR beta comprised three nested multiplex PCR rounds performed with slightly modified ARM-PCR. Each of the first two PCR rounds ran approximately 9 cycles with TRBV1-TRBV30 forward and C-beta reverse primers. MiXCR was run by TCRdb on the multiplex PCR reads, yielding one entry per CDR3 protein. Found here are around 120,000 distinct CDR3 sequences, about two thirds of them singletons; the top ten hold 8.1%.

Sequencing was carried out using tumor-adjacent normal liver tissue. The V call is TRBV5-6, the J call TRBJ2-1, with a weak D call TRBD1 (6 bases). This receptor was obtained from a woman aged 60-75 years with primary liver carcinoma and hepatitis B virus infection. The CDR3: CARSFGNRAYNEQFF. The CDR3 DNA follows: TGCGCCAGAAGCTTCGGGAACAGGGCCTACAATGAGCAGTTCTTC.